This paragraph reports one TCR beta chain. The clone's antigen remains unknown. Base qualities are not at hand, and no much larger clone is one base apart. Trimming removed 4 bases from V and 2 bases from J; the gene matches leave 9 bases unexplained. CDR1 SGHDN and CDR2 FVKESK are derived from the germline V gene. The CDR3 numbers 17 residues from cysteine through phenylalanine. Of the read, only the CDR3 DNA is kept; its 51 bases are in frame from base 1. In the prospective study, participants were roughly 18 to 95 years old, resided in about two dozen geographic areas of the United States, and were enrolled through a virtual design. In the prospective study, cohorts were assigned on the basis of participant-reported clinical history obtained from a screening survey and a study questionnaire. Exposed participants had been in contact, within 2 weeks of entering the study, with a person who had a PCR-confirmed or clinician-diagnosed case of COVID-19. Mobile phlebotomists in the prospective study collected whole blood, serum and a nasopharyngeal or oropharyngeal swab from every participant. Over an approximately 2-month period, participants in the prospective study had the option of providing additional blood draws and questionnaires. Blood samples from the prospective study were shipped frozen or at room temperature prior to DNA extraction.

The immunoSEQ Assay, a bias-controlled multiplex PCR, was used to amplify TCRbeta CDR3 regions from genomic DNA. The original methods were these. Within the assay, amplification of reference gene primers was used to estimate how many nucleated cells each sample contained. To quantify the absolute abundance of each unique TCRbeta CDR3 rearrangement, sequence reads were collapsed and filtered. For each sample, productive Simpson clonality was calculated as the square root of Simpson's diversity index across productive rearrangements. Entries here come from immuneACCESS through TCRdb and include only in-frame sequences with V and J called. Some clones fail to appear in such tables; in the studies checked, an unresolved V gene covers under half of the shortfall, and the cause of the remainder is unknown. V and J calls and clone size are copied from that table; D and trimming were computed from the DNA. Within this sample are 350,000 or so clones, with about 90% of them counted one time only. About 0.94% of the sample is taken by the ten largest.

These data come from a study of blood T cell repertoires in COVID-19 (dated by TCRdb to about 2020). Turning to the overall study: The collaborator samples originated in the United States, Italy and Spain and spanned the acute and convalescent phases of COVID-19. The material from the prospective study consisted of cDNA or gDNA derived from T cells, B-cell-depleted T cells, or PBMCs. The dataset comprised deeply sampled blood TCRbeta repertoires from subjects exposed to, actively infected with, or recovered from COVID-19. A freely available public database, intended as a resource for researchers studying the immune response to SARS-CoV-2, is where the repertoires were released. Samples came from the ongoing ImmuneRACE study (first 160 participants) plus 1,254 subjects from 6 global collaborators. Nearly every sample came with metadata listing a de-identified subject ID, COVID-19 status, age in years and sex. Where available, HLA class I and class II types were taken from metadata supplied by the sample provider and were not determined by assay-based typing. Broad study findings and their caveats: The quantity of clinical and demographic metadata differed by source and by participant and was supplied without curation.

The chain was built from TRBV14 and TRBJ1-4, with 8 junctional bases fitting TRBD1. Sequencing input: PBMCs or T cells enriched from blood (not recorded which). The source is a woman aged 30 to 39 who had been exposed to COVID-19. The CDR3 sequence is CASSLRTGSPTNEKLFF. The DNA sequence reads TGTGCCAGCAGCCTCCGGACAGGGAGCCCCACTAATGAAAAACTGTTTTTT.